This T cell receptor beta chain was captured in a study of neurological immune-mediated disorders. Study findings and constraints: While HTLV-1-associated myelopathy showed the greatest TCR clonal expansion, multiple sclerosis showed the least, falling below healthy controls.

TCRdb re-derived calls from the 5' RACE reads in MiXCR, one entry per CDR3 protein. The profile shows about 22,000 distinct CDR3 sequences, under 11% of them singletons. Per germline, CDR1 SGHRS and CDR2 YFSETQ. Trimming cost V 4 bases and J 6 bases, with 16 bases left between them. The CDR3 is made up of 15 amino acids. Ten or more counts support this clonotype. Its antigen is as yet unknown. The unsorted libraries originated from 2 million PBMCs kept at -80 C. The chain employs TRBV5-1 and TRBJ2-2, with a tentative D call TRBD2 (5 bases). This sequence was found in a woman aged 55-70 years with HTLV-1-associated myelopathy (HAM/TSP). The sequencing sample was made of PBMCs. The CDR3 loop is CASSPASLSAGELFF. The CDR3 region has the DNA TGCGCCAGCAGCCCCGCTAGCTTATCGGCCGGGGAGCTGTTTTTT.